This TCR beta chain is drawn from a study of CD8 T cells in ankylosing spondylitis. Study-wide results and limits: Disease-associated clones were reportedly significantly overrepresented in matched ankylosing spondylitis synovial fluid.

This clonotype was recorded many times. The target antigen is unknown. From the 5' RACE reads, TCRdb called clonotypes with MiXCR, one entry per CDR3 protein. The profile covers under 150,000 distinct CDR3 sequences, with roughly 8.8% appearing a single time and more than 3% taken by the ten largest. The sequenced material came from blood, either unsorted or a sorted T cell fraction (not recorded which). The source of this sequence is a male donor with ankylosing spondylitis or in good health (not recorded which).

The CDR3 region is CSARANSGIQETQYF. The CDR3 DNA sequence: TGCAGTGCTAGAGCAAATAGCGGTATCCAAGAGACCCAGTACTTC. The chain recombines TRBV20-1 with TRBJ2-5; a weak D match, TRBD2 (6 bases). Trimming shortened V by 1 base and J by 1 base, and 13 bases separated the two germline ends. CDR1 is DFQATT and CDR2 is SNEGSKA in the germline V gene (reference sequence). The CDR3 runs 15 residues.